The 25 T cell receptor beta chains below come from one sample, sequenced in a study of T cell responses to AZD1222 COVID-19 vaccine. Produced via immunoSEQ multiplex PCR; TCRdb's table is partial and in-frame only. The sample records around 110,000 clones, roughly 90% being singletons. The sequencing used peripheral blood, collected on day 0 of AZD1222 vaccination. These receptors were collected from an adult in good health.

The rearrangement uses TRBV10-1 and TRBJ1-2; D is unclear. The germline gives CDR1 WNHNN, CDR2 SYGVQD (reference sequence). The CDR3 has 13 amino acids. V was shortened by 3 bases and J by 3 bases, with 8 bases between the two germline ends. Here the CDR3 reads CASSELGYYGYTF. The DNA of the CDR3 is TGCGCCAGCAGTGAATTGGGGTACTATGGCTACACCTTC.

This clone came up a few times. The rearrangement uses TRBV6-4 and TRBJ1-5, with 7 nucleotides matching TRBD1. The CDR3 length is 16 residues. The germline gives CDR1 MRHNA, CDR2 SNTAGT. The trim removed 7 bases at V and 3 bases at J, leaving 12 bases unmatched. The CDR3 here is CASTQMTGFPNQPQHF. The CDR3 coding sequence is TGTGCCAGCACCCAGATGACAGGGTTCCCCAATCAGCCCCAGCATTTT.

The genes are TRBV28 and TRBJ2-5, with 7 positions matching TRBD1. This CDR3 comprises 15 residues. The germline gives CDR1 MDHEN, CDR2 SYDVKM. J lost 5 bases, V lost 5 bases, and 11 bases had no gene match. The CDR3 bases are TGTGCCAGCAGTCCGGGCAGGGGGTGGAAGGAGACCCAGTACTTC. It specifies CASSPGRGWKETQYF.

The chain combines TRBV28 with TRBJ1-1, with no clear D. V shed 6 bases and J shed 3 bases, with 14 bases lying between them. Germline V gives CDR1 MDHEN, CDR2 SYDVKM. This CDR3 is built from 14 residues. Here the CDR3 DNA reads TGTGCCAGCAGCCTCCGTTCGGACGACACTGAAGCTTTCTTT. Its protein is CASSLRSDDTEAFF.

The CDR3 nucleotides read TGCAGCGCTACAGGACGGGACGCCAACGTCCTGACTTTC. Translation gives CSATGRDANVLTF. The chain recombines TRBV29-1 with TRBJ2-6; D tentatively reads TRBD1 or TRBD2 (5 bases each). Germline CDR1 and CDR2: SQVTM and ANQGSEA. The CDR3 length is 13 residues. The ends were cut back, 7 bases at V and 7 bases at J, with 14 bases in the middle.

The rearrangement links TRBV21-1 to TRBJ1-5; the table's D call of TRBD1 was not tested on the DNA. TRBV21-1 is flagged as a pseudogene. CDR3 length equals 15 residues. DNA for the CDR3: TGTGCCAGCAGCAGGGACAGAAATAGCAATCAGCCCCAGCATTTT. Its protein is CASSRDRNSNQPQHF.

This rearrangement joins TRBV7-2 to TRBJ1-4; D not certain. Germline lookup yields CDR1 SGHTA and CDR2 FQGNSA. The V gene lost 5 bases and the J gene lost 0 bases, with 10 bases spanning the gap. CDR3 length: 15 amino acids. CDR3 sequence reads: CASSPFGSTNEKLFF. DNA for the CDR3: TGTGCCAGCAGCCCCTTCGGATCAACTAATGAAAAACTGTTTTTT.

This sequence joins TRBV5-1 and TRBJ2-3; 9 nucleotides line up with TRBD2. Germline V gives CDR1 SGHRS, CDR2 YFSETQ. This CDR3 spans 16 amino acids. The V segment lost 4 bases and the J segment 0 bases; nucleotides outside the gene matches: 6. The CDR3 region has the DNA TGCGCCAGCAGCGGGATAGCGGGAGAGAGCACAGATACGCAGTATTTT. It yields the protein CASSGIAGESTDTQYF.

The rearrangement uses TRBV2 and TRBJ1-4; D unresolved. The CDR3 sequence is 17 residues long. V lost 2 bases to trimming and J lost 5 bases, with 18 bases between them. CDR1 is SNHLY and CDR2 is FYNNEI in the germline V gene. Here the CDR3 DNA reads TGTGCCAGCAGTGAAAGTGCTGCCGCAGGATACAATGAAAAACTGTTTTTT. This codes for CASSESAAAGYNEKLFF.

The V call is TRBV29-1, the J call TRBJ1-2, with unresolved D. The V end lost 0 bases, the J end lost 3 bases, and 11 bases lay between the germline ends. This CDR3 region has 14 residues. The germline V gene has CDR1 SQVTM and CDR2 ANQGSEA. CDR3: CSVEDLQPYYGYTF. CDR3 nucleotide sequence: TGCAGCGTTGAAGATCTACAGCCCTACTATGGCTACACCTTC.

This sequence joins TRBV2 and TRBJ1-5, with a tentative D call TRBD1 (6 bases). This CDR3 comprises 14 residues. The germline V and J ends were trimmed by 4 bases and 6 bases, with 13 bases remaining between them. Germline CDR1 SNHLY, CDR2 FYNNEI. CDR3 protein: CASSVSAGVQPQHF. In nucleotides, the CDR3 is TGTGCCAGCAGTGTATCCGCAGGGGTTCAGCCCCAGCATTTT.

In DNA, the CDR3 is TGTGCCAGCAGGGCCTGGAACGGGCCAGGCTACGAGCAGTACTTC. This codes for CASRAWNGPGYEQYF. The chain carries TRBV2 and TRBJ2-7; D gene uncertain. CDR1 and CDR2 from the germline V gene are SNHLY and FYNNEI. Between the trimmed V and J ends, which lost 6 bases and 3 bases, there was a span of 18 bases. CDR3 length: 15 amino acids.

This clone came up once. The rearrangement joins TRBV28 to TRBJ2-7; no clear D gene. Germline V gene sequence: CDR1 MDHEN, CDR2 SYDVKM. This CDR3 contains 12 residues. With 8 bases removed from V and 1 base from J, the gap between germline ends came to 9 bases. As DNA, the CDR3 is TGTGCCAGCGGCGAGTCGTCCTACGAGCAGTACTTC. This codes for CASGESSYEQYF.

The chain employs TRBV28 and TRBJ2-1; D might be TRBD2 (7 bases). Between the trimmed V and J ends, which lost 8 bases and 4 bases, there was a span of 24 bases. CDR1 and CDR2 (germline): MDHEN, SYDVKM. The CDR3 loop spans 17 amino acids. CDR3 sequence: CASLTVTGGRGYNEQFF. CDR3 in DNA: TGTGCCAGCCTTACCGTTACCGGGGGGCGGGGTTACAATGAGCAGTTCTTC.

The CDR3 loop reads CASSKLGLAGGAETQYF. The DNA of the CDR3 is TGTGCCAGCAGTAAACTGGGACTAGCGGGAGGAGCTGAGACCCAGTACTTC. J is TRBJ2-5 and V is TRBV27, with 15 bases aligning to TRBD2. V shed 5 bases, J shed 5 bases, and the junction held 9 bases outside the gene matches. The length of the CDR3 is 17 residues. Germline CDR1 is MNHEY and CDR2 is SMNVEV (reference sequence).

This chain connects TRBV7-9 to TRBJ2-6; D is uncertain. The CDR3 totals 14 residues. CDR1 and CDR2 from the germline V gene are SEHNR and FQNEAQ (reference sequence). Trimming stripped 5 bases from V and 4 bases from J, with 9 bases between. CDR3 loop: CASSPTSGANVLTF. The CDR3 DNA is TGTGCCAGCAGCCCAACTTCCGGGGCCAACGTCCTGACTTTC.

J is TRBJ1-5 and V is TRBV28; D not certain. Per germline, CDR1 MDHEN and CDR2 SYDVKM. V lost 5 bases, J lost 2 bases, and 13 bases lay in between. The CDR3 is 15 amino acids. Here the CDR3 reads CASSPRRDGNQPQHF. The CDR3 DNA reads as TGTGCCAGCAGTCCCAGACGAGATGGCAATCAGCCCCAGCATTTT.

The chain couples TRBV6-5 to TRBJ1-1; the D gene is possibly TRBD1 (6 bases). V gave up 5 bases and J gave up 1 base, with 11 bases separating them. CDR1 is MNHEY and CDR2 is SVGAGI in the germline V gene. CDR3 length equals 14 residues. Written as DNA, the CDR3 is TGTGCCAGCAGTAGGGGACACCCGAACACTGAAGCTTTCTTT. Amino acid sequence: CASSRGHPNTEAFF.

The chain combines TRBV7-9 with TRBJ2-2; D not resolved. Germline lookup yields CDR1 SEHNR and CDR2 FQNEAQ (reference sequence). Trimming stripped 2 bases from V and 15 bases from J, with 10 bases between. CDR3 length: 11 amino acids. The CDR3 DNA follows: TGTGCCAGCAGCTTAACAACTTATTTGTTTTTT. Protein: CASSLTTYLFF.

The chain is built from TRBV19 and TRBJ1-4, with D maybe TRBD1 (5 bases). The V and J ends lost 3 bases and 7 bases respectively, with 21 bases between them. This CDR3 region has 17 residues. CDR1 and CDR2 (germline): LNHDA, SQIVND (reference sequence). CDR3 sequence: CASSILEPQGPGEKLFF. CDR3 coding DNA: TGTGCCAGTAGTATTTTGGAACCGCAGGGACCCGGTGAAAAACTGTTTTTT.

The V and J genes are TRBV4-1 and TRBJ1-1; D is unclear. V was trimmed by 2 bases and J by 8 bases, leaving 15 bases between them. This CDR3 has 14 amino acids. Looked up from germline, CDR1 is MGHRA and CDR2 is YSYEKL. The chain's CDR3 is CASSQWPAGVEAFF. Written as DNA, the CDR3 is TGCGCCAGCAGCCAATGGCCCGCGGGTGTAGAAGCTTTCTTT.

The V call is TRBV5-6, the J call TRBJ2-7, with 8 bases lining up with TRBD1. Germline values: CDR1 SGHDT, CDR2 YYEEEE. The CDR3 covers 14 residues. Germline trimming cut 3 bases from V and 5 bases from J; bases unmatched to any gene: 7. CDR3 loop: CASSSTGTGNEQYF. CDR3 nucleotides: TGTGCCAGCAGCTCGACCGGGACAGGAAACGAGCAGTACTTC.

V is TRBV6-5 and J is TRBJ1-2, with unresolved D. From germline, CDR1 is MNHEY and CDR2 SVGAGI. Trimming stripped 6 bases from V and 7 bases from J, with 9 bases between. The CDR3 has 11 residues. This CDR3 reads CASRNTLGYTF. CDR3 coding DNA: TGTGCCAGCAGGAACACCCTTGGCTACACCTTC.

This clone was observed once. The chain has TRBV7-6 and TRBJ2-2; 9 bases map to TRBD1. This CDR3 spans 15 amino acids. V lost 3 bases to trimming and J lost 6 bases; unmatched junction nucleotides: 5. Per germline, CDR1 SGHVS and CDR2 FNYEAQ. The CDR3 nucleotides are TGTGCCAGCAGCTTGGCACAGGGGGCGGCCGGGGAGCTGTTTTTT. Protein: CASSLAQGAAGELFF.

This clone was seen a single time. This chain links TRBV18 with TRBJ1-2; D not certain. The V gene lost 0 bases and the J gene lost 8 bases, with 16 bases spanning the gap. CDR3 size: 15 residues. Germline loops: CDR1 KGHSH, CDR2 LQKENI. The CDR3 protein is CASSPPTGRDTGYTF. In nucleotides, the CDR3 is TGTGCCAGCTCACCACCGACGGGAAGAGACACAGGCTACACCTTC.